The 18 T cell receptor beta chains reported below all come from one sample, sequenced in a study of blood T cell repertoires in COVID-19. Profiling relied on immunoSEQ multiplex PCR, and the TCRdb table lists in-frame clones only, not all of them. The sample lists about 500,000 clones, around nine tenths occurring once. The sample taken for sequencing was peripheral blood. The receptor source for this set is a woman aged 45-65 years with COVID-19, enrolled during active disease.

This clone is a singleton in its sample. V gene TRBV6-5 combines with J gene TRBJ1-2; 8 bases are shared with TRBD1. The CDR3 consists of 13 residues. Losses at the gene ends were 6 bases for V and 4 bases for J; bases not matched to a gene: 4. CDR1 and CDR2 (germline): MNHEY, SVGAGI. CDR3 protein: CASSPDRAYGYTF. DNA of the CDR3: TGTGCCAGCAGCCCGGACAGGGCCTATGGCTACACCTTC.

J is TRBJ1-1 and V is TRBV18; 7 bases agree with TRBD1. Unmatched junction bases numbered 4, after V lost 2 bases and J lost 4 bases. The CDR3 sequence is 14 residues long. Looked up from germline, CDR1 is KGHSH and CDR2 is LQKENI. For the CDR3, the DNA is TGTGCCAGCTCACCAAGGACAGGCGGCACTGAAGCTTTCTTT. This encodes CASSPRTGGTEAFF.

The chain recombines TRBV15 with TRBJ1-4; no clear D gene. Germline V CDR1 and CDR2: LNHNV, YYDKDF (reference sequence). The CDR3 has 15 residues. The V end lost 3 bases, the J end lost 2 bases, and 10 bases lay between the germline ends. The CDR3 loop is CATSRIDTTNEKLFF. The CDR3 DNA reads TGTGCCACCAGCAGGATAGACACTACTAATGAAAAACTGTTTTTT.

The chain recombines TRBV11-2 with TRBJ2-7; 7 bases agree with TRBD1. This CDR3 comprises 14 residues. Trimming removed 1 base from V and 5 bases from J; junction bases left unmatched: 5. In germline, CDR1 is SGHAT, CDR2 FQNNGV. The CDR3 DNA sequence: TGTGCCAGCAGCTTAGGACAGGGATCAGACGAGCAGTACTTC. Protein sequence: CASSLGQGSDEQYF.

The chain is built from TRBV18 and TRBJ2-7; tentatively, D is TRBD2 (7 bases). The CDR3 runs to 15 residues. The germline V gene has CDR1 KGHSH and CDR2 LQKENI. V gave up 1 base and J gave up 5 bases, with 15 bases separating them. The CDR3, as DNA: TGTGCCAGCTCACCACGAACAGGGAGGGGGGACGAGCAGTACTTC. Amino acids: CASSPRTGRGDEQYF.

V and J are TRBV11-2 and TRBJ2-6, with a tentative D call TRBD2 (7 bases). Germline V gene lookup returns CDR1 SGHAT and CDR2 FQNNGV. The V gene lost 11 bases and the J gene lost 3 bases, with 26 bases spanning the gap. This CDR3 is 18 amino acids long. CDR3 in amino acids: CAGTGRGGLSDGANVLTF. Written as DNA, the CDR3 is TGTGCCGGTACGGGAAGGGGGGGCCTTTCGGATGGGGCCAACGTCCTGACTTTC. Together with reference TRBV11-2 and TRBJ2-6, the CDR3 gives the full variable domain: EAGVAQSPRYKIIEKRQSVAFWCNPISGHATLYWYQQILGQGPKLLIQFQNNGVVDDSQLPKDRFSAERLKGVDSTLKIQPAKLEDSAVYLCAGTGRGGLSDGANVLTFGAGSRLTVL.

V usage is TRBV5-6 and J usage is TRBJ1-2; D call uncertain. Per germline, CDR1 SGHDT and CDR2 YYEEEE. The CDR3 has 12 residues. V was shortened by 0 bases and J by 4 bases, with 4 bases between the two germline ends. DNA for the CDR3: TGTGCCAGCAGCTTGGACAGCTATGGCTACACCTTC. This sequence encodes CASSLDSYGYTF. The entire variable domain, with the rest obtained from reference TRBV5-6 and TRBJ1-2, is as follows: DAGVTQSPTHLIKTRGQQVTLRCSPKSGHDTVSWYQQALGQGPQFIFQYYEEEERQRGNFPDRFSGHQFPNYSSELNVNALLLGDSALYLCASSLDSYGYTFGSGTRLTVV.

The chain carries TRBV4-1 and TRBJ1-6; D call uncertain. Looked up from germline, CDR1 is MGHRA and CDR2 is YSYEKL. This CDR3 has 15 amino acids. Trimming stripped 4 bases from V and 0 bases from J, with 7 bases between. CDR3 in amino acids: CASSPPYSYNSPLHF. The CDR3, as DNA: TGCGCCAGCAGCCCTCCTTACTCCTATAATTCACCCCTCCACTTT.

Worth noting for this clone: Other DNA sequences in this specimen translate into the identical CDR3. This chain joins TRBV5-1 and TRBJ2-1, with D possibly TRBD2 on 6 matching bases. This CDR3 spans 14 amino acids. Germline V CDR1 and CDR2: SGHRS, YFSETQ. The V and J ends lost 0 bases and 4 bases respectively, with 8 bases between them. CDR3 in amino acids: CASSLAGSYNEQFF. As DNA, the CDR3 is TGCGCCAGCAGCTTGGCCGGGAGTTACAATGAGCAGTTCTTC.

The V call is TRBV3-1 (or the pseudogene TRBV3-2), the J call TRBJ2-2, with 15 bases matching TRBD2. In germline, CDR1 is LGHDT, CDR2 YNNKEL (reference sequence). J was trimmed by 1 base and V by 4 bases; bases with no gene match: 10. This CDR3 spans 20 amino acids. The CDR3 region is CASSPSPGLAGGRNTGELFF. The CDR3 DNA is TGTGCCAGCAGCCCTTCACCGGGACTAGCGGGGGGCAGGAACACCGGGGAGCTGTTTTTT.

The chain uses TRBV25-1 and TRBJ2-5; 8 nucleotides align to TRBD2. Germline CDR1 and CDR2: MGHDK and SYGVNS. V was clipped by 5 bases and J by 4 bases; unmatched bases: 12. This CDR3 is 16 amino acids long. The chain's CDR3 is CASSNDPRGGIETQYF. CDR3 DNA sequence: TGTGCCAGCAGTAACGACCCACGGGGGGGAATAGAGACCCAGTACTTC. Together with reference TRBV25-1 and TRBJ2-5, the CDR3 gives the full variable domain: EADIYQTPRYLVIGTGKKITLECSQTMGHDKMYWYQQDPGMELHLIHYSYGVNSTEKGDLSSESTVSRIRTEHFPLTLESARPSHTSQYLCASSNDPRGGIETQYFGPGTRLLVL.

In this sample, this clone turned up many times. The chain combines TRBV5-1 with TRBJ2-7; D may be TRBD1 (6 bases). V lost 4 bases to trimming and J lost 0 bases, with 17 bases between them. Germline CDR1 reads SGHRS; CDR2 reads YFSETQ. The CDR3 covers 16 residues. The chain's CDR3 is CASSLTSGEPSYEQYF. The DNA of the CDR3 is TGCGCCAGCAGCCTAACCTCAGGGGAACCCTCCTACGAGCAGTACTTC.

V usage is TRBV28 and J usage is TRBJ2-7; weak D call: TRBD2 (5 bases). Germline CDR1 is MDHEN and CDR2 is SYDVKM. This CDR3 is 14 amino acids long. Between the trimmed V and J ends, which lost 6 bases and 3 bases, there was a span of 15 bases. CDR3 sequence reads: CASRLNGLYYEQYF. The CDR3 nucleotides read TGTGCCAGCAGACTGAACGGACTGTACTACGAGCAGTACTTC.

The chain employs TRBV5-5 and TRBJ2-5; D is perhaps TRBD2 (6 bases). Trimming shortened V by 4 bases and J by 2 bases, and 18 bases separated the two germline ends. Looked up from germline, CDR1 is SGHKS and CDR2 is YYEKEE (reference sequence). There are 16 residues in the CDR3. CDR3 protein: CASSGEVVWGQETQYF. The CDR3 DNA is TGTGCCAGCAGCGGGGAGGTAGTGTGGGGGCAAGAGACCCAGTACTTC.

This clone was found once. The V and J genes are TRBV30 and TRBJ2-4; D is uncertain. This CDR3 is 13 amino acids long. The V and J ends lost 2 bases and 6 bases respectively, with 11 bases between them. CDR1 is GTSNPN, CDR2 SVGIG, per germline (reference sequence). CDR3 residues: CAWSSPPLNIQYF. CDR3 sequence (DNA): TGTGCCTGGAGTTCCCCTCCCCTAAACATTCAGTACTTC.

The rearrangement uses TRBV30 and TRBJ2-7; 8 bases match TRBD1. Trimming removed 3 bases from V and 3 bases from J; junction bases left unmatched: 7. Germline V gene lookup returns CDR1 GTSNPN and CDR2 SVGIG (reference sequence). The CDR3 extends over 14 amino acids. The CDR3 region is CAWSAGTGNYEQYF. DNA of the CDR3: TGTGCCTGGAGCGCCGGGACAGGCAACTACGAGCAGTACTTC. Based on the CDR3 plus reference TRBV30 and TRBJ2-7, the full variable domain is SQTIHQWPATLVQPVGSPLSLECTVEGTSNPNLYWYRQAAGRGLQLLFYSVGIGQISSEVPQNLSASRPQDRQFILSSKKLLLSDSGFYLCAWSAGTGNYEQYFGPGTRLTVT.

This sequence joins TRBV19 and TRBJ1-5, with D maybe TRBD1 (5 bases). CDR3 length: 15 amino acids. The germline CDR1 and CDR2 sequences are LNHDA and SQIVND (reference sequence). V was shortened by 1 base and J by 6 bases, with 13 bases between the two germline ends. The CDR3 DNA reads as TGTGCCAGTAGTATAGGGGTAGGGACTGCTCAGCCCCAGCATTTT. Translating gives CASSIGVGTAQPQHF.

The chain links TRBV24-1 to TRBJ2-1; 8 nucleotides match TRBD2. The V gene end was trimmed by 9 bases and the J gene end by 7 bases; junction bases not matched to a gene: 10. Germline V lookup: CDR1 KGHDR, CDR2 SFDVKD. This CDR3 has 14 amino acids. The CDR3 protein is CATSPRGGRNEQFF. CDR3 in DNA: TGTGCCACCTCACCTCGGGGGGGCCGGAATGAGCAGTTCTTC.